This T cell receptor beta chain was documented in a study of Ad26.COV2.S vaccination and SARS-CoV-2 variants. Germline CDR1 SGHAT, CDR2 FQNNGV. V lost 5 bases and J lost 0, with 7 bases in between. This CDR3 spans 13 amino acids. Treatment given: around 19 received Ad26.COV2.S at low or high dose, single or two shots; about 5 received placebo; per-sample allocation not given. Day 63 after the first injection of vaccine or placebo was the sampling time. Clones were read by immunoSEQ multiplex PCR, and TCRdb kept only the in-frame ones, dropping some. This table holds some 340,000 clones, around 84% found once.

The sequencing here drew on peripheral blood, taken in a trial of Ad26.COV2.S vaccine versus placebo. The clonotype originates from a person between 18 and 65 years old who received the Ad26.COV2.S COVID-19 vaccine or a placebo. V usage is TRBV11-2 and J usage is TRBJ1-1, with D hard to call. The chain's CDR3 is CASSPTLNTEAFF. DNA for the CDR3: TGTGCCAGCAGCCCGACCTTGAACACTGAAGCTTTCTTT.